Sequencing of this T cell receptor beta chain was carried out in a study of blood T cell repertoires in COVID-19. Assay used: immunoSEQ multiplex PCR; TCRdb lists only in-frame clones, some missing. The sample lists 350,000 to 450,000 clones; about nine tenths were seen once. The junction had 10 bases not matched to a gene; V was cut back by 1 base and J by 4 bases. CDR1 and CDR2 (germline): SGDLS, YYNGEE. The CDR3 is 17 amino acids. The specimen was peripheral blood. The chain recombines TRBV9 with TRBJ2-3; 9 positions agree with TRBD1. This clonotype originated in a middle-aged woman with COVID-19, enrolled during active disease. CDR3 bases: TGTGCCAGCAGCGTATCGGGACAGGGCTGGCTCTCAGATACGCAGTATTTT. It specifies CASSVSGQGWLSDTQYF.